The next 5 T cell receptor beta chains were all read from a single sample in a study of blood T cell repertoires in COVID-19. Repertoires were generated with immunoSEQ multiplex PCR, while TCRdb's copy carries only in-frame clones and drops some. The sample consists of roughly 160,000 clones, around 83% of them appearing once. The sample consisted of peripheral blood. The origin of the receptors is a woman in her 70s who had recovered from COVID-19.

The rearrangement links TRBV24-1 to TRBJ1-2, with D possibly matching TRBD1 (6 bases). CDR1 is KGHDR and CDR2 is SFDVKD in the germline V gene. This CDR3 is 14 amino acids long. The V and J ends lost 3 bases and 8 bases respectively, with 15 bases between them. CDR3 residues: CATSDPGAPGGYTF. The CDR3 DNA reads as TGTGCCACCAGTGATCCAGGGGCCCCTGGGGGCTACACCTTC.

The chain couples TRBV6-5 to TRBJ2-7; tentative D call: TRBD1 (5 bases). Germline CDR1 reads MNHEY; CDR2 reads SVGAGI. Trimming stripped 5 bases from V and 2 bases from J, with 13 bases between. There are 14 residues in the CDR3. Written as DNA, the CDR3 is TGTGCCAGCAGTCCCCCCCAGGACACCTACGAGCAGTACTTC. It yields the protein CASSPPQDTYEQYF.

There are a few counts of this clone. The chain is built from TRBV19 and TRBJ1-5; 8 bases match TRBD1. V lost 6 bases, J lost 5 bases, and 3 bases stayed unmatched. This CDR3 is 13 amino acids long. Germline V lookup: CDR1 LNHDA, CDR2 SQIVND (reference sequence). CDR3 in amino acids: CASSLQGDQPQHF. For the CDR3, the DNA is TGTGCCAGTAGCCTACAGGGGGATCAGCCCCAGCATTTT.

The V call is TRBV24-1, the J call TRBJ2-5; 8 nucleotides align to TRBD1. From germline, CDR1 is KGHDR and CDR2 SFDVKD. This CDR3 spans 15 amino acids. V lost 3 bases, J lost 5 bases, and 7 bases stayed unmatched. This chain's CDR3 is CATSDPQGAGETQYF. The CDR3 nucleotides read TGTGCCACCAGTGATCCGCAGGGGGCGGGGGAGACCCAGTACTTC.

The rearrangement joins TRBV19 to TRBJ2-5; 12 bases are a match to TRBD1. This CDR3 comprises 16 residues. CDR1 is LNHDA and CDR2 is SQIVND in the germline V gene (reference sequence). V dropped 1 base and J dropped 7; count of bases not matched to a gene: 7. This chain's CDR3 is CASSIGGTGGSGTQYF. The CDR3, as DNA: TGTGCCAGTAGTATAGGGGGGACAGGGGGCTCGGGGACCCAGTACTTC.